This record looks at one T cell receptor (beta chain) sequence and its context. Use of 60 Vbeta and 13 Jbeta primers characterized the PCR. Original analysis: Unique TCR beta chains numbered around 80 million in a later analysis, with about 9.9 million shared. Measured with immunoSEQ multiplex PCR; TCRdb has only the in-frame clones, and not every one. The DNA gave D and trimming, while V, J and clone size come from that table. The top ten clones hold roughly 16% of a sample with some 110,000 clones, roughly 76% of them seen once. These data are taken from a study of cytomegalovirus exposure and HLA in healthy donors. Sequencing was done on a sample of PBMCs. The receptor was isolated from a man over 45 in good health and CMV-seropositive.

This chain's CDR3 is CASSPILTSGRGGEQFF. CDR3 nucleotides: TGTGCCAGTAGTCCGATCCTAACTAGCGGGAGGGGGGGTGAGCAGTTCTTC. The rearrangement uses TRBV19 and TRBJ2-1; 13 nucleotides agree with TRBD2. The CDR3 has 17 amino acids. V shed 5 bases and J 9 bases; nucleotides not matched to a gene: 13. Germline V gene data show CDR1 as LNHDA and CDR2 as SQIVND (reference sequence).